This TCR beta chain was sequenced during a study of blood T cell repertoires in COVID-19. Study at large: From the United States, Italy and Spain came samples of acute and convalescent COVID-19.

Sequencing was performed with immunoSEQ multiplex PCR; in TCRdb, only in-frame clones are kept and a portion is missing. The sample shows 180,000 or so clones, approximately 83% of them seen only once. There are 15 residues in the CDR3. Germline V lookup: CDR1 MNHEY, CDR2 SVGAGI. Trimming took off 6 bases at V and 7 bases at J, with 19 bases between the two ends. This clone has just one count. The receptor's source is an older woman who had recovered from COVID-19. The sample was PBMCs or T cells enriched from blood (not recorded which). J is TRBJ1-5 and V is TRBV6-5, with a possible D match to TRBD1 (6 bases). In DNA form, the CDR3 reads TGTGCCAGCAGGAGAGGCAGGACAGAATCCCAGCCCCAGCATTTT. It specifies CASRRGRTESQPQHF.